Shown below are 28 T cell receptor beta chains from a single sample sequenced in a study of cytomegalovirus exposure and HLA in healthy donors. Use of 60 Vbeta and 13 Jbeta primers characterized the PCR. TCRdb's copy holds only in-frame clones and misses some; the assay was immunoSEQ multiplex PCR. The repertoire holds more than 95,000 clones, with roughly three quarters as singletons. Sequenced sample: PBMCs. These receptors were obtained from a man aged 45 to 65 in good health and CMV-seropositive.

This clone was seen a few times. The J gene is TRBJ1-1, the V gene TRBV11-3, with a possible D match to TRBD1 (6 bases). Germline CDR1 and CDR2: SGHNT and YENEEA. V lost 7 bases, J lost 2 bases, and 20 bases lay in between. The CDR3 has 16 amino acids. CDR3 loop: CASTPRSTGRNTEAFF. The CDR3 region has the DNA TGTGCCAGCACCCCCCGGAGCACAGGGCGAAACACTGAAGCTTTCTTT.

The genes are TRBV2 and TRBJ1-5; D is uncertain. The V gene's germline CDR1 is SNHLY and CDR2 FYNNEI. The CDR3 spans 14 residues. Trimming pared 0 bases from V and 5 bases from J, leaving 8 bases between. The CDR3 DNA is TGTGCCAGCAGTGAAGCGCTTCCGGATCAGCCCCAGCATTTT. Protein product: CASSEALPDQPQHF.

The CDR3 protein is CASTGDGYTF. The CDR3 DNA sequence: TGTGCCAGCACCGGGGATGGCTACACCTTC. V and J are TRBV28 and TRBJ1-2; D remains unclear. Germline-derived CDR1 and CDR2 are MDHEN and SYDVKM. Trimming shortened V by 7 bases and J by 6 bases, and 6 bases separated the two germline ends. The CDR3 totals 10 residues.

J is TRBJ2-2 and V is TRBV27; TRBD2 matches 13 bases. Germline V lookup: CDR1 MNHEY, CDR2 SMNVEV (reference sequence). The CDR3 is 18 amino acids. V lost 8 bases to trimming and J lost 5 bases; unmatched junction nucleotides: 14. The CDR3 reads CASGTSGGAQISTGELFF. The CDR3 DNA is TGTGCCAGCGGAACTAGCGGGGGGGCCCAAATCTCTACCGGGGAGCTGTTTTTT.

V is TRBV5-6 and J is TRBJ2-1, with a possible D match to TRBD1 (5 bases). Germline V lookup: CDR1 SGHDT, CDR2 YYEEEE. Trimming took 4 bases from V and 5 from J, leaving 28 bases between them. This CDR3 region has 19 residues. The DNA for the CDR3 is TGTGCCAGCAGCCCATGGGGCAGGGCCGCTTGGGGCTTCAACAATGAGCAGTTCTTC. It yields the protein CASSPWGRAAWGFNNEQFF.

About this clone itself: Different DNA sequences within this sample yield the same CDR3. The genes are TRBV27 and TRBJ1-1, with D maybe TRBD1 (5 bases). Per the germline V gene, CDR1 is MNHEY and CDR2 is SMNVEV (reference sequence). This CDR3 is built from 14 residues. V gave up 2 bases and J gave up 1 base, with 8 bases separating them. For the CDR3, the DNA is TGTGCCAGCAGTTTAAGGGGCGCGAACACTGAAGCTTTCTTT. Its protein product is CASSLRGANTEAFF.

The chain has TRBV13 and TRBJ1-4; 11 bases line up with TRBD1. CDR1 is PRHDT, CDR2 FYEKMQ, per germline (reference sequence). The CDR3 loop spans 14 amino acids. V lost 4 bases and J lost 7; bases outside the gene matches: 2. In nucleotides, the CDR3 is TGTGCCAGCAGCTCAGGGACAGGGGGTGAAAAACTGTTTTTT. Translated: CASSSGTGGEKLFF. Full variable domain (outside the CDR3, taken from reference TRBV13 and TRBJ1-4): AAGVIQSPRHLIKEKRETATLKCYPIPRHDTVYWYQQGPGQDPQFLISFYEKMQSDKGSIPDRFSAQQFSDYHSELNMSSLELGDSALYFCASSSGTGGEKLFFGSGTQLSVL.

The J gene is TRBJ2-7, the V gene TRBV7-8; D is undetermined. Germline CDR1 reads SGHVS; CDR2 reads FQNEAQ. The CDR3 covers 11 residues. The V end was cut by 5 bases, the J end by 9 bases, with 11 bases between. The CDR3 region is CASSQVDRQYF. CDR3 DNA: TGTGCCAGCAGCCAGGTCGATCGGCAGTACTTC.

The chain joins TRBV5-1 to TRBJ2-7; 9 nucleotides align to TRBD2. This CDR3 region has 15 residues. The J segment lost 5 bases and the V segment lost 0 bases, leaving 6 bases of the junction unmatched. Germline V lookup: CDR1 SGHRS, CDR2 YFSETQ. CDR3 sequence: CASSLVASGTHEQYF. CDR3 bases: TGCGCCAGCAGCTTGGTGGCTAGCGGGACCCACGAGCAGTACTTC.

This sequence joins TRBV18 and TRBJ2-5, with 9 positions matching TRBD1. Germline V gene sequence: CDR1 KGHSH, CDR2 LQKENI. Losses at the gene ends were 3 bases for V and 2 bases for J; bases not matched to a gene: 7. The CDR3 runs 16 residues. This chain's CDR3 is CASSPGTGTGQETQYF. The CDR3, as DNA: TGTGCCAGCTCACCTGGAACCGGGACAGGGCAAGAGACCCAGTACTTC.

A few counts support this clone. The chain uses TRBV15 and TRBJ2-7, with D tentatively TRBD2 (6 bases). Germline values: CDR1 LNHNV, CDR2 YYDKDF (reference sequence). Trimming stripped 0 bases from V and 6 bases from J, with 9 bases between. The CDR3 has 13 amino acids. The CDR3 sequence: CATSRDQRAEQYF. Here the CDR3 DNA reads TGTGCCACCAGCAGAGATCAGCGGGCCGAGCAGTACTTC. Using reference TRBV15 and TRBJ2-7 for the parts outside the CDR3, the full variable domain is DAMVIQNPRYQVTQFGKPVTLSCSQTLNHNVMYWYQQKSSQAPKLLFHYYDKDFNNEADTPDNFQSRRPNTSFCFLDIRSPGLGDTAMYLCATSRDQRAEQYFGPGTRLTVT.

The rearrangement links TRBV27 to TRBJ2-7, with D possibly being TRBD2 (6 bases). The germline CDR1 and CDR2 sequences are MNHEY and SMNVEV (reference sequence). V dropped 7 bases and J dropped 3 bases, with 25 bases sitting between them. This CDR3 spans 17 amino acids. Here the CDR3 DNA reads TGTGCCAGCACCAAAACGGCCAGGGCGGGAAGGCGCTACGAGCAGTACTTC. It specifies CASTKTARAGRRYEQYF.

This rearrangement joins TRBV5-1 to TRBJ1-2; TRBD1 matches 7 bases. Trimming removed 0 bases from V and 4 bases from J; junction bases left unmatched: 3. Per the germline V gene, CDR1 is SGHRS and CDR2 is YFSETQ. The CDR3 is 14 residues long. The CDR3 sequence is CASSLGQGLYGYTF. Here the CDR3 DNA reads TGCGCCAGCAGCTTGGGACAGGGACTCTATGGCTACACCTTC.

This chain connects TRBV7-2 to TRBJ1-4, with D perhaps matching TRBD1 (6 bases). There are 14 residues in the CDR3. V was pared by 5 bases and J by 8 bases, with 15 bases between. Germline V lookup: CDR1 SGHTA, CDR2 FQGNSA. In nucleotides, the CDR3 is TGTGCCAGCAGCCGTGGGGGGGGGCTGGAAAAACTGTTTTTT. Translation: CASSRGGGLEKLFF.

V gene TRBV27 combines with J gene TRBJ2-3; D possibly corresponds to TRBD2 (6 bases). The germline V gene encodes CDR1 MNHEY and CDR2 SMNVEV (reference sequence). Trimming cost V 6 bases and J 2 bases, with 12 bases left between them. CDR3 length: 14 residues. The CDR3, as DNA: TGTGCCAGCAGAACTCCGGGGGTCACAGATACGCAGTATTTT. Translated, it gives CASRTPGVTDTQYF.

In this sample, this clone turned up a few times. The chain carries TRBV7-2 and TRBJ1-2, with TRBD1 as a possible D gene (5 bases). The CDR3 is 16 residues long. V was shortened by 0 bases and J by 3 bases, with 14 bases between the two germline ends. Germline-derived CDR1 and CDR2 are SGHTA and FQGNSA. As DNA, the CDR3 is TGTGCCAGCAGCTTAGCGGGGGGGGAGCGCTACTATGGCTACACCTTC. Its translation: CASSLAGGERYYGYTF.

The chain joins TRBV18 to TRBJ1-1; 11 bases map to TRBD1. Germline V gene lookup returns CDR1 KGHSH and CDR2 LQKENI. V lost 2 bases to trimming and J lost 5 bases; unmatched junction nucleotides: 7. The CDR3 runs 16 residues. DNA of the CDR3: TGTGCCAGCTCACCAACCTCGGGACAGGGGGGAACTGAAGCTTTCTTT. Protein: CASSPTSGQGGTEAFF.

The V call is TRBV9, the J call TRBJ2-3; 7 bases agree with TRBD2. The CDR3 runs to 18 residues. Germline V gene data show CDR1 as SGDLS and CDR2 as YYNGEE. V was clipped by 0 bases and J by 0 bases; unmatched bases: 10. CDR3 bases: TGTGCCAGCAGCGTAGTGGCTAGCGGATACCTTAGCACAGATACGCAGTATTTT. As protein: CASSVVASGYLSTDTQYF.

The gene calls are TRBV10-3 and TRBJ2-2, with 7 bases lining up with TRBD2. J gave up 5 bases and V 6 bases, and 9 bases lay outside the gene matches. Germline lookup yields CDR1 ENHRY and CDR2 SYGVKD. The CDR3 loop spans 15 amino acids. Written as DNA, the CDR3 is TGTGCCATCAGAGACTCAGGGAGGGGAACCGGGGAGCTGTTTTTT. The encoded protein is CAIRDSGRGTGELFF.

The chain employs TRBV21-1 and TRBJ2-7; the table assigns TRBD1, which was not confirmed against the DNA. TRBV21-1 is classified as a pseudogene. This CDR3 region has 16 residues. DNA for the CDR3: TGTGCCAGCAGCAAAGAGATACAGGGGGTAACCTACGAGCAGTACTTC. It codes for CASSKEIQGVTYEQYF.

The V gene is TRBV7-2, the J gene TRBJ2-2; 12 nucleotides match TRBD2. This CDR3 is 15 amino acids long. J was trimmed by 3 bases and V by 4 bases; bases with no gene match: 0. The V gene's germline CDR1 is SGHTA and CDR2 FQGNSA. The CDR3 sequence: CASSSSGGDTGELFF. The DNA for the CDR3 is TGTGCCAGCAGCTCTAGCGGGGGGGACACCGGGGAGCTGTTTTTT.

This clone was detected a few times. The chain employs TRBV9 and TRBJ2-3; D perhaps matches TRBD2 (6 bases). Trimming left V 0 bases short and J 1 base short, with 15 bases between. The germline V gene encodes CDR1 SGDLS and CDR2 YYNGEE. This CDR3 region has 17 residues. This CDR3 is CASSVGSAGTGTDTQYF. In nucleotides, the CDR3 is TGTGCCAGCAGCGTAGGGAGCGCTGGGACTGGCACAGATACGCAGTATTTT.

The rearrangement links TRBV6-6 to TRBJ1-1; unclear D gene. CDR1 and CDR2 from the germline V gene are MNHNY and SVGAGI (reference sequence). Trimming left V 6 bases short and J 0 bases short, with 14 bases between. There are 15 residues in the CDR3. CDR3 DNA sequence: TGTGCCAGCAGAGAACGGCGGAGAATGAACACTGAAGCTTTCTTT. As protein: CASRERRRMNTEAFF.

The chain employs TRBV19 and TRBJ1-1; D unclear. Trimming removed 3 bases from V and 8 bases from J, with 13 bases in between. The CDR3 spans 13 residues. From germline, CDR1 is LNHDA and CDR2 SQIVND (reference sequence). The CDR3 loop is CASSIGQATEAFF. The CDR3 DNA is TGTGCCAGTAGTATCGGTCAGGCTACCGAAGCTTTCTTT.

Regarding this clone: The junction and the germline gene differ at one end; a read error may be behind it. The same CDR3 arises from other DNA sequences in this sample as well. The V and J genes are TRBV15 and TRBJ2-5; D remains unclear. The germline V gene has CDR1 LNHNV and CDR2 YYDKDF (reference sequence). The CDR3 consists of 15 residues. CDR3 coding DNA: TGCGCCACCAGCAGAGATACCGACTCCTGGGAGACCCAGTACTTC. Protein sequence: CATSRDTDSWETQYF. Complete variable domain (other parts from reference TRBV15 and TRBJ2-5): DAMVIQNPRYQVTQFGKPVTLSCSQTLNHNVMYWYQQKSSQAPKLLFHYYDKDFNNEADTPDNFQSRRPNTSFCFLDIRSPGLGDTAMYLCATSRDTDSWETQYFGPGTRLLVL.

The rearrangement links TRBV5-1 to TRBJ1-2; D not certain. Germline V gives CDR1 SGHRS, CDR2 YFSETQ. The CDR3 runs 12 residues. The V and J ends lost 4 bases and 10 bases respectively, with 14 bases between them. The CDR3 region has the DNA TGCGCCAGCAGCCTGGACTCCGAGGCCTACACCTTC. The encoded protein is CASSLDSEAYTF.

The V gene is TRBV27, the J gene TRBJ1-2; D gene uncertain. V was clipped by 2 bases and J by 4 bases, with 8 bases between them. The CDR3 totals 13 residues. The germline CDR1 and CDR2 sequences are MNHEY and SMNVEV (reference sequence). CDR3 DNA sequence: TGTGCCAGCAGTTTAGCGGGGTCCTATGGCTACACCTTC. Amino acid sequence: CASSLAGSYGYTF.

This clone appeared a few times. The chain is built from TRBV28 and TRBJ1-1; D call uncertain. There are 15 residues in the CDR3. V dropped 5 bases and J dropped 3 bases, with 16 bases sitting between them. Germline V CDR1 and CDR2: MDHEN, SYDVKM. The CDR3 reads CASSSPGPAYTEAFF. CDR3 DNA sequence: TGTGCCAGCAGTAGCCCAGGCCCCGCGTACACTGAAGCTTTCTTT.